This T cell receptor beta chain was identified in a study of blood T cell repertoires in COVID-19. The germline gives CDR1 PRHDT, CDR2 FYEKMQ (reference sequence). The V end was cut by 5 bases, the J end by 6 bases, with 10 bases between. There are 12 residues in the CDR3. Clones were sequenced by immunoSEQ multiplex PCR, and TCRdb holds only the in-frame ones, with some missing. The sample lists around 70,000 clones, around 86% occurring once. The sequenced sample was peripheral blood. The V gene is TRBV13, the J gene TRBJ1-1; a weak D match, TRBD1 (6 bases). The receptor comes from a woman between 18 and 30 years old with acute or convalescent COVID-19. Written as DNA, the CDR3 is TGTGCCAGCAGCGAACAGGGATCTGAAGCTTTCTTT. This encodes CASSEQGSEAFF.